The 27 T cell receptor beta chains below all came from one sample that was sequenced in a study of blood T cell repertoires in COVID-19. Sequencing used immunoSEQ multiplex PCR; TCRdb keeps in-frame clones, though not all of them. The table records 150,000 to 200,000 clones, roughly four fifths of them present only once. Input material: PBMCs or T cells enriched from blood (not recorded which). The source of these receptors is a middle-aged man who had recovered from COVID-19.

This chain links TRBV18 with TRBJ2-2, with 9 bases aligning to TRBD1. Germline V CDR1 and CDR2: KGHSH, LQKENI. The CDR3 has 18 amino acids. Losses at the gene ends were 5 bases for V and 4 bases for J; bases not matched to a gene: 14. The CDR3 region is CASSSLVPGTGSTGELFF. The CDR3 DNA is TGTGCCAGCTCATCGCTAGTCCCCGGGACAGGGTCCACCGGGGAGCTGTTTTTT.

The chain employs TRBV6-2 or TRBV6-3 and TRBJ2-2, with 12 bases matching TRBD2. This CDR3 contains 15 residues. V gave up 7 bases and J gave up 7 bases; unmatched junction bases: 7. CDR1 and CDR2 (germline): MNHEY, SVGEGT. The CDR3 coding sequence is TGTGCCAGCATCCCTAGCGGGAGGGCCGGCGGGGAGCTGTTTTTT. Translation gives CASIPSGRAGGELFF.

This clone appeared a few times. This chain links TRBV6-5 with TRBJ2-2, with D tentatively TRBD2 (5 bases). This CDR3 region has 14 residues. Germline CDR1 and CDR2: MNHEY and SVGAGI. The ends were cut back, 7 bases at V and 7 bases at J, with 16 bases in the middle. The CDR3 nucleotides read TGTGCCAGCATTGTGGGAGAAAATTACGGGGAGCTGTTTTTT. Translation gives CASIVGENYGELFF.

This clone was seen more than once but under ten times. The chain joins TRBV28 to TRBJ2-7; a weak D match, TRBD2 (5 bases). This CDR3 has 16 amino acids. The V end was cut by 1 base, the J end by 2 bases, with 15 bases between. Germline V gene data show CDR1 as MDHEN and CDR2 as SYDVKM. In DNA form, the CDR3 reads TGTGCCAGCAGTTTATACCGAAAGCGGACCACCTACGAGCAGTACTTC. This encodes CASSLYRKRTTYEQYF.

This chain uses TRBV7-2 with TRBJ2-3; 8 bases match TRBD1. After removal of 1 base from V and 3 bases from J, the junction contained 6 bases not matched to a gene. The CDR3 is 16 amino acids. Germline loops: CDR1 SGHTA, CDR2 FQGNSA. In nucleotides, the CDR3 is TGTGCCAGCAGCTTAGGACAGGGGAAGGCTACAGATACGCAGTATTTT. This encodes CASSLGQGKATDTQYF.

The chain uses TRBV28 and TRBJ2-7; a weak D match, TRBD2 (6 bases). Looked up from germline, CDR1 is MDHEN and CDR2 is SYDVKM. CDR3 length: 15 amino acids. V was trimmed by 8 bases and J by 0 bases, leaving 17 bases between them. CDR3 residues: CASVTPGVSSYEQYF. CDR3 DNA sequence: TGTGCCAGCGTCACTCCGGGGGTAAGCTCCTACGAGCAGTACTTC.

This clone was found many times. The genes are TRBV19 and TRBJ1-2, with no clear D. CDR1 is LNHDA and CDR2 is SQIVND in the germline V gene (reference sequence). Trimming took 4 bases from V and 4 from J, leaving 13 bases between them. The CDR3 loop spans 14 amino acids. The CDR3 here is CASSNTDGLYGYTF. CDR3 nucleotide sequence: TGTGCCAGTAGTAATACGGACGGACTCTATGGCTACACCTTC.

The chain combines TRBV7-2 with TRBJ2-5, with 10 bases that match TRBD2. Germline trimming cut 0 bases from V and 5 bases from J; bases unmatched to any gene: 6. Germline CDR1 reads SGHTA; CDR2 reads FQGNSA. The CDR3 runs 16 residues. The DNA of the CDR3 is TGTGCCAGCAGCTTAGCCCTAGCGGGAGTATCGGAGACCCAGTACTTC. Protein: CASSLALAGVSETQYF.

The CDR3 DNA follows: TGTGCCAGCAGCCTGGCGGGGGGCAGCGGGCATTACGAGCAGTACTTC. Encoded protein: CASSLAGGSGHYEQYF. The chain links TRBV7-3 to TRBJ2-7, with 8 positions matching TRBD2. The CDR3 totals 16 residues. CDR1 and CDR2 (germline): SGHTA, FQGTGA. With 5 bases clipped from V and 4 bases from J, the junction kept 13 bases outside the gene matches.

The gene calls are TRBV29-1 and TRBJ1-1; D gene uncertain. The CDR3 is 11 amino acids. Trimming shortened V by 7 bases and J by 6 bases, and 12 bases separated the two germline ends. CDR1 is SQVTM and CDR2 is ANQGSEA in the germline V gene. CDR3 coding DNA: TGCAGCGCCTATGATCCCCCTGAAGCTTTCTTT. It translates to CSAYDPPEAFF.

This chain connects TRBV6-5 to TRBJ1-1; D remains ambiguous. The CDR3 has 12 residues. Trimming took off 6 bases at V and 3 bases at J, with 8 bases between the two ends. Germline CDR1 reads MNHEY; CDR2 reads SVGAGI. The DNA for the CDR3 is TGTGCCAGCAGACTAGTCGACACTGAAGCTTTCTTT. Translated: CASRLVDTEAFF.

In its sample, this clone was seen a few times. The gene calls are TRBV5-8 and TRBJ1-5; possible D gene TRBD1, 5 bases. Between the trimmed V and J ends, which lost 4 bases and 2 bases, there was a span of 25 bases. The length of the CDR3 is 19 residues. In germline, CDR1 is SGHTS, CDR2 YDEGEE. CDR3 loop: CASSLPPRKTARGNQPQHF. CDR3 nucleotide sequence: TGTGCCAGCAGCCTACCTCCCCGGAAGACAGCTAGGGGCAATCAGCCCCAGCATTTT. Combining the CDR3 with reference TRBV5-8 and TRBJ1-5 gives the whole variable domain EAGVTQSPTHLIKTRGQQATLRCSPISGHTSVYWYQQALGLGLQFLLWYDEGEERNRGNFPPRFSGRQFPNYSSELNVNALELEDSALYLCASSLPPRKTARGNQPQHFGDGTRLSIL.

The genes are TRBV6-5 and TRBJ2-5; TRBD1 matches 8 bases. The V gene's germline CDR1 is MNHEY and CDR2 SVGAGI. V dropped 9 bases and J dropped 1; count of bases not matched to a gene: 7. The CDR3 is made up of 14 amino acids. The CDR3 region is CASRGQVIQETQYF. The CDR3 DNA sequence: TGTGCCAGTCGGGGACAGGTGATCCAAGAGACCCAGTACTTC.

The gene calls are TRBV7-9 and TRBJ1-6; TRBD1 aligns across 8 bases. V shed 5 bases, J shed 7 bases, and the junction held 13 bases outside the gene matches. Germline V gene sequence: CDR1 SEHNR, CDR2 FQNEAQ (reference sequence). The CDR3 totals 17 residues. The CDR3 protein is CASSSWTGRVSNSPLHF. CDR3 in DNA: TGTGCCAGCAGCAGTTGGACAGGGAGGGTATCAAATTCACCCCTCCACTTT. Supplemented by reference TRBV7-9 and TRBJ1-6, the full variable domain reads DTGVSQNPRHKITKRGQNVTFRCDPISEHNRLYWYRQTLGQGPEFLTYFQNEAQLEKSRLLSDRFSAERPKGSFSTLEIQRTEQGDSAMYLCASSSWTGRVSNSPLHFGNGTRLTVT.

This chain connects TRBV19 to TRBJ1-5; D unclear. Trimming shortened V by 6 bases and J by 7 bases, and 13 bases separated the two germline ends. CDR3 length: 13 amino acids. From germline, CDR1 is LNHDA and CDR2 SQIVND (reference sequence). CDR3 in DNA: TGTGCCAGTAGCATCGGGGTTCCCCAGCCCCAGCATTTT. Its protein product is CASSIGVPQPQHF.

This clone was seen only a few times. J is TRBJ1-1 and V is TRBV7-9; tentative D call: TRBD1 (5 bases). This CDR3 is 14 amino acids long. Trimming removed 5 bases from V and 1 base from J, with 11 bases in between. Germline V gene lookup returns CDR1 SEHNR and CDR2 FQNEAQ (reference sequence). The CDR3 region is CASSQGGANTEAFF. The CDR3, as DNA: TGTGCCAGCAGCCAGGGCGGGGCGAACACTGAAGCTTTCTTT.

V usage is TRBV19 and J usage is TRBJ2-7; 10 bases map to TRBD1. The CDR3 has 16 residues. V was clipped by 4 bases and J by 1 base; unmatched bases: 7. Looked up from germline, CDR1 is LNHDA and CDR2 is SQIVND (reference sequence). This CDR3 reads CASSSPGTGASYEQYF. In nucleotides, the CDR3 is TGTGCCAGTAGTAGCCCGGGGACAGGGGCTTCCTACGAGCAGTACTTC.

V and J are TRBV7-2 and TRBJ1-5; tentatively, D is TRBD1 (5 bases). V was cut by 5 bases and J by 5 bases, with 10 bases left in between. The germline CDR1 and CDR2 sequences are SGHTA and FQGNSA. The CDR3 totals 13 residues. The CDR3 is CASSLRADQPQHF. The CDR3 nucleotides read TGTGCCAGCAGCCTCAGGGCCGATCAGCCCCAGCATTTT.

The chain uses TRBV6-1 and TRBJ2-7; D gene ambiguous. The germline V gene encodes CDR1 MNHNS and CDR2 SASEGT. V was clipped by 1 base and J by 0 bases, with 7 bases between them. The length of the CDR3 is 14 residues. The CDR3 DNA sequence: TGTGCCAGCAGTGAAGGCGGCAGCTCCTACGAGCAGTACGTC. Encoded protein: CASSEGGSSYEQYV.

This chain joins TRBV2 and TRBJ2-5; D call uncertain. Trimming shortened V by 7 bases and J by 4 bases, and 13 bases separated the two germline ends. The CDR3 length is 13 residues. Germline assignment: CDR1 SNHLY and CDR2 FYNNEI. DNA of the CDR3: TGTGCCAGCATTAGTCCCCTATTAGAGACCCAGTACTTC. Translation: CASISPLLETQYF.

The CDR3 loop reads CASSQVGGSNTGELFF. CDR3 bases: TGTGCCAGCAGCCAAGTAGGCGGCTCGAACACCGGGGAGCTGTTTTTT. The chain couples TRBV3-1 (or the pseudogene TRBV3-2) to TRBJ2-2; no reliable D call. This CDR3 contains 16 residues. Trimming removed 1 base from V and 0 bases from J, with 9 bases in between. Germline V gives CDR1 LGHDT, CDR2 YNNKEL (reference sequence).

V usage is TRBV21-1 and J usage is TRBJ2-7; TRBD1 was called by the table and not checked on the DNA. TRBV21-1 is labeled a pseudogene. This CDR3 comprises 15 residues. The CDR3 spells CASSEPGAVGDEQYF. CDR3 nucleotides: TGTGCCAGCAGCGAACCGGGCGCAGTAGGGGACGAGCAGTACTTC.

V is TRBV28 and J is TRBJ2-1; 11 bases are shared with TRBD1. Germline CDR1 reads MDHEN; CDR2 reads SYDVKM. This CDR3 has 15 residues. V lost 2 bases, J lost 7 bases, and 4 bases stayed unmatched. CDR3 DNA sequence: TGTGCCAGCAGTTTAGGGGGACAGGGGGATAATGAGCAGTTCTTC. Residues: CASSLGGQGDNEQFF.

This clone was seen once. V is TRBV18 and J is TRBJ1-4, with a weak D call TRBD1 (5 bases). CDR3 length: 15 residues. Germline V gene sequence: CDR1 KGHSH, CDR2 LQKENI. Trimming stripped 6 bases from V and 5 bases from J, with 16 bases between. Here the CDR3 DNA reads TGTGCCAGCTCTGACCTGGAGGGGTTGAATGAAAAACTGTTTTTT. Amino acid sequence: CASSDLEGLNEKLFF. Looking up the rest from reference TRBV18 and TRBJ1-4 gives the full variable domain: NAGVMQNPRHLVRRRGQEARLRCSPMKGHSHVYWYRQLPEEGLKFMVYLQKENIIDESGMPKERFSAEFPKEGPSILRIQQVVRGDSAAYFCASSDLEGLNEKLFFGSGTQLSVL.

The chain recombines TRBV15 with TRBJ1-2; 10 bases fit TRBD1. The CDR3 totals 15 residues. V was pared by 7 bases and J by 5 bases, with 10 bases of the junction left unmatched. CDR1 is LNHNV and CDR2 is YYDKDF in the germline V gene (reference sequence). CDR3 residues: CATKNPGQGPYGYTF. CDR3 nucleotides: TGTGCCACCAAGAACCCGGGACAGGGGCCTTATGGCTACACCTTC.

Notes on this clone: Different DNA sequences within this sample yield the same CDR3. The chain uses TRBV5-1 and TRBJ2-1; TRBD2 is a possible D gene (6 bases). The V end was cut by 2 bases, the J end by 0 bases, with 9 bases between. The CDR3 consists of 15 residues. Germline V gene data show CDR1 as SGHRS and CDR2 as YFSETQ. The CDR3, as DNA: TGCGCCAGCAGCTTTAGCGGTAGCTCCTACAATGAGCAGTTCTTC. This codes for CASSFSGSSYNEQFF.

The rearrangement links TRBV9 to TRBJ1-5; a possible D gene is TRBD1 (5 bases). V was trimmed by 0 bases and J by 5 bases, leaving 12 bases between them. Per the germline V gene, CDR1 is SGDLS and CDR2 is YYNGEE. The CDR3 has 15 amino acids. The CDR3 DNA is TGTGCCAGCAGCGTAGGGGTACAGGAAGATCAGCCCCAGCATTTT. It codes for CASSVGVQEDQPQHF.